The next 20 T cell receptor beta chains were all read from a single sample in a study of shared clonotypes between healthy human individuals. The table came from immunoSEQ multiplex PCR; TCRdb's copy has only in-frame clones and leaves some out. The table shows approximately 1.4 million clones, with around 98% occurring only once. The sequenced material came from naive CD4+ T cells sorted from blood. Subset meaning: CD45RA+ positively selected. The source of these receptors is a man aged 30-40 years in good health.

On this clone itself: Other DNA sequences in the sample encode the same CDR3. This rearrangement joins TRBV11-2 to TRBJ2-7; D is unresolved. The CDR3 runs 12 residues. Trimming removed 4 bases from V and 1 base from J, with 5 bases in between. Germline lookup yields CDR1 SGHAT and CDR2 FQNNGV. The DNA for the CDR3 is TGTGCCAGCAGCTCTGGGTCCTACGAGCAGTACTTC. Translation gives CASSSGSYEQYF.

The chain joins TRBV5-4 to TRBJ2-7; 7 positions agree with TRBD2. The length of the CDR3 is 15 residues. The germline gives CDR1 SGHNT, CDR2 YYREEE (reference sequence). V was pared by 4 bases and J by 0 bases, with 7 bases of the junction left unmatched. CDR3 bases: TGTGCCAGCAGCGGGGAGGGACGGGCCTCCTACGAGCAGTACTTC. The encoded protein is CASSGEGRASYEQYF.

The CDR3 nucleotides are TGTGCCAGCAGCTTGGAGTCAGGGCGCTTTTACTACGAGCAGTACTTC. This translates into CASSLESGRFYYEQYF. V and J are TRBV5-6 and TRBJ2-7, with D perhaps TRBD1 (5 bases). The V gene lost 0 bases and the J gene lost 3 bases, with 16 bases spanning the gap. Germline lookup yields CDR1 SGHDT and CDR2 YYEEEE. This CDR3 region has 16 residues. The whole variable domain, remainder taken from reference TRBV5-6 and TRBJ2-7, is DAGVTQSPTHLIKTRGQQVTLRCSPKSGHDTVSWYQQALGQGPQFIFQYYEEEERQRGNFPDRFSGHQFPNYSSELNVNALLLGDSALYLCASSLESGRFYYEQYFGPGTRLTVT.

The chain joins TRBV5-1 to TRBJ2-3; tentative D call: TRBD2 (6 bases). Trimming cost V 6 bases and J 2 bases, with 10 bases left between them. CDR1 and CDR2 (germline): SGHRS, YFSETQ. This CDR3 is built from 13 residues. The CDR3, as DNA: TGCGCCAGCATTGGGAGGCTCACAGATACGCAGTATTTT. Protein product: CASIGRLTDTQYF.

CDR3 region: CASSFGVLAPGELFF. The CDR3 bases are TGTGCCAGCAGCTTCGGGGTCTTAGCGCCCGGGGAGCTGTTTTTT. This chain joins TRBV7-8 and TRBJ2-2; D is possibly TRBD2 (5 bases). Looked up from germline, CDR1 is SGHVS and CDR2 is FQNEAQ. The CDR3 totals 15 residues. Between the trimmed V and J ends, which lost 3 bases and 6 bases, there was a span of 14 bases.

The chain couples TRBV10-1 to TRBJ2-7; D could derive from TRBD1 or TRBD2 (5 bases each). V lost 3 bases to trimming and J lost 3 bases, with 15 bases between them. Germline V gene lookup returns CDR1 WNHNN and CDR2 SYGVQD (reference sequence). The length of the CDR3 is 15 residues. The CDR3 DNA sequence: TGCGCCAGCAGTGATAACCTCGGGGCCGGCTACGAGCAGTACTTC. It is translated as CASSDNLGAGYEQYF.

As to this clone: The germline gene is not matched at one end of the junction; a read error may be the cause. CDR3 nucleotide sequence: TGTGTCAGCAGCCTTAGTCGGGAGCTGTTTTTT. It translates to CVSSLSRELFF. This chain uses TRBV14 with TRBJ2-2; D unclear. The CDR3 contains 11 residues. Germline values: CDR1 SGHDN, CDR2 FVKESK.

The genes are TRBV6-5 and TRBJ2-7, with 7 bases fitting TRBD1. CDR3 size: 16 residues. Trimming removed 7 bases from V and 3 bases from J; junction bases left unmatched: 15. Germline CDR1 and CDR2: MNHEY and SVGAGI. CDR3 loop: CASTYSGGQGLYEQYF. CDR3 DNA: TGTGCCAGCACCTACTCAGGGGGTCAGGGGCTCTACGAGCAGTACTTC.

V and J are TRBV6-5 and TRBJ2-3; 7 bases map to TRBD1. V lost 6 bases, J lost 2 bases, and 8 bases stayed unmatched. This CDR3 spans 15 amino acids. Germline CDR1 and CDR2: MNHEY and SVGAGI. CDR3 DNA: TGTGCCAGCAGCAACCCGACAGGGACCACAGATACGCAGTATTTT. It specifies CASSNPTGTTDTQYF.

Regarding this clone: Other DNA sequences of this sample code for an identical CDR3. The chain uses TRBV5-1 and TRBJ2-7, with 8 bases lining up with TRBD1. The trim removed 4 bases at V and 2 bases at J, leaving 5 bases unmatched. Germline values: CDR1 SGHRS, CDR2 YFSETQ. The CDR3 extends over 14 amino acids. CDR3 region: CASSPRTGTYEQYF. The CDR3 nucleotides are TGCGCCAGCAGCCCACGGACAGGGACCTACGAGCAGTACTTC.

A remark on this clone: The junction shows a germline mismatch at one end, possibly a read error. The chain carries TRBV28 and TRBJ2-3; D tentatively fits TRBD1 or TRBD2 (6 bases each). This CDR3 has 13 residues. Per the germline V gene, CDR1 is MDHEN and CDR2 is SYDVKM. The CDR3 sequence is CASSWGASDTQYF. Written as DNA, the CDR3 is TGTGCCAGTAGTTGGGGGGCGTCAGATACGCAGTATTTT.

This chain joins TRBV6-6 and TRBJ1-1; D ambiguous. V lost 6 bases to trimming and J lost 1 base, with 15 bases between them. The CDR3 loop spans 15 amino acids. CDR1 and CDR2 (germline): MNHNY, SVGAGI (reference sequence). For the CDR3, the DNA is TGTGCCAGCAGCCAACCTGCTTGGGCGAACACTGAAGCTTTCTTT. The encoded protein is CASSQPAWANTEAFF.

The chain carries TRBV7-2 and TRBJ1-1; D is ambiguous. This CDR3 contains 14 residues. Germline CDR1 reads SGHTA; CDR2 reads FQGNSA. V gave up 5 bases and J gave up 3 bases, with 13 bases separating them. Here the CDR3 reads CASSNLPWYTEAFF. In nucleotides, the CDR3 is TGTGCCAGCAGCAACCTCCCATGGTACACTGAAGCTTTCTTT.

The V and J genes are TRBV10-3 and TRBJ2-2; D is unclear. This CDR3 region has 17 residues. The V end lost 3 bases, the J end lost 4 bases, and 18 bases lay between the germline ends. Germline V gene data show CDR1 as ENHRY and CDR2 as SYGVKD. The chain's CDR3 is CAISDPGFGDGTGELFF. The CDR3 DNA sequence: TGTGCCATCAGTGACCCCGGCTTCGGCGATGGCACCGGGGAGCTGTTTTTT.

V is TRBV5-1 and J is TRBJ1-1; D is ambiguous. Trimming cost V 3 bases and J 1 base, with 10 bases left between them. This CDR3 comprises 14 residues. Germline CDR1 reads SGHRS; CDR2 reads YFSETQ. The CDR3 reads CASSSRGWNTEAFF. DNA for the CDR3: TGCGCCAGCAGCTCCCGGGGATGGAACACTGAAGCTTTCTTT. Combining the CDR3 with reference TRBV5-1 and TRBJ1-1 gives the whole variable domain KAGVTQTPRYLIKTRGQQVTLSCSPISGHRSVSWYQQTPGQGLQFLFEYFSETQRNKGNFPGRFSGRQFSNSRSEMNVSTLELGDSALYLCASSSRGWNTEAFFGQGTRLTVV.

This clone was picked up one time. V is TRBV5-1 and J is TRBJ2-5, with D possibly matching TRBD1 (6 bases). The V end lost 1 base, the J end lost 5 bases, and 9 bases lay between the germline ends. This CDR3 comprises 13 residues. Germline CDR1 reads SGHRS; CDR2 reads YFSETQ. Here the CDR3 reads CASSLTGHETQYF. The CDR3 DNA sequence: TGCGCCAGCAGCTTGACAGGGCACGAGACCCAGTACTTC.

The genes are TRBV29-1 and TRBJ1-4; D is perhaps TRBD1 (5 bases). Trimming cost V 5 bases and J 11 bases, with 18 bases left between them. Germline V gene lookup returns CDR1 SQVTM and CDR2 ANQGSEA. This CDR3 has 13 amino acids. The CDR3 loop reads CSVKTLGGWKLFF. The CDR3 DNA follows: TGCAGCGTTAAGACCCTCGGGGGTTGGAAACTGTTTTTT. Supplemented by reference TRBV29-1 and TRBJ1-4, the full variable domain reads SAVISQKPSRDICQRGTSLTIQCQVDSQVTMMFWYRQQPGQSLTLIATANQGSEATYESGFVIDKFPISRPNLTFSTLTVSNMSPEDSSIYLCSVKTLGGWKLFFGSGTQLSVL.

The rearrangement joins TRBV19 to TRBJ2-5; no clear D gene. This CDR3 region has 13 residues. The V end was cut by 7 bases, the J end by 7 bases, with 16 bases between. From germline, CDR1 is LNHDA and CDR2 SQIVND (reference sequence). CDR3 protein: CASKRVSGGTQYF. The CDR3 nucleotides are TGTGCCAGTAAGCGCGTCTCCGGCGGGACCCAGTACTTC.

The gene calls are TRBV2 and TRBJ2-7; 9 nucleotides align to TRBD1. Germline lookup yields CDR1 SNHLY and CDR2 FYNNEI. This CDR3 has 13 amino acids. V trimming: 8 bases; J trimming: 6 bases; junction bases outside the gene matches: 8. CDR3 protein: CASRRTGVIEQYF. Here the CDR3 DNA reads TGTGCCAGCCGGAGGACAGGGGTTATCGAGCAGTACTTC.

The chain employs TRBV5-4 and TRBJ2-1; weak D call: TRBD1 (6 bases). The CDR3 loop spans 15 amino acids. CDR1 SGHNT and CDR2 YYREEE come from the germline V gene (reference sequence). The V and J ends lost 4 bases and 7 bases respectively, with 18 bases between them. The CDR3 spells CASSQDPGDWNEQFF. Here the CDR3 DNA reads TGTGCCAGCAGCCAAGATCCAGGGGATTGGAATGAGCAGTTCTTC.